Presented here are 19 T cell receptor beta chains from one specimen sequenced in a study of identical twins. In TCRdb, the 5' RACE reads were re-called with MiXCR into one record per CDR3 protein. The sample has 1.5 million to 2 million distinct CDR3 sequences; less than 40% are singletons. The sample comprised cord blood. Source of these receptors: a newborn girl in good health.

The chain employs TRBV7-6 and TRBJ2-1; 8 bases align to TRBD1. With V trimmed by 1 base and J by 4 bases, 6 bases remained unmatched. The CDR3 runs 16 residues. The V gene's germline CDR1 is SGHVS and CDR2 FNYEAQ. CDR3 coding DNA: TGTGCCAGCAGCTTAGTACAGGGGGAATCTTACAATGAGCAGTTCTTC. Translating gives CASSLVQGESYNEQFF.

The sample holds many counts of this clonotype. V usage is TRBV20-1 and J usage is TRBJ2-7; D is unclear. This CDR3 region has 14 residues. Germline V lookup: CDR1 DFQATT, CDR2 SNEGSKA (reference sequence). V was pared by 1 base and J by 0 bases, with 10 bases between. DNA of the CDR3: TGCAGTGCTAGAGCTGGGTCTCCCTCCTACGAGCAGTACTTC. This gives the protein CSARAGSPSYEQYF.

The table lists this clonotype with a few counts. A much larger clone lies one base from this, so it may be a read error. The chain carries TRBV20-1 and TRBJ1-2; no firm D call. The V end was cut by 2 bases, the J end by 3 bases, with 4 bases between. Germline CDR1 reads DFQATT; CDR2 reads SNEGSKA (reference sequence). The CDR3 runs to 11 residues. The chain's CDR3 is CSARKDYGYTF. The CDR3 DNA sequence: TGCAGTGCTAGAAAGGACTATGGCTACACCTTC.

This clonotype has just a few counts. The rearrangement links TRBV29-1 to TRBJ1-5; TRBD1 is a possible D gene (6 bases). Germline V CDR1 and CDR2: SQVTM, ANQGSEA. V was clipped by 6 bases and J by 0 bases, with 9 bases between them. This CDR3 has 13 amino acids. The DNA for the CDR3 is TGCAGCGTCGGACAGTATAGCAATCAGCCCCAGCATTTT. Protein: CSVGQYSNQPQHF.

The CDR3 nucleotides read TGCAGTGGACAGGGCGGCAATCAGCCCCAGCATTTT. Protein: CSGQGGNQPQHF. The chain couples TRBV20-1 to TRBJ1-5; TRBD1 aligns across 7 bases. Germline trimming cut 7 bases from V and 2 bases from J; bases unmatched to any gene: 2. The CDR3 runs 12 residues. Germline V lookup: CDR1 DFQATT, CDR2 SNEGSKA (reference sequence).

This clonotype was counted a few times. The chain joins TRBV18 to TRBJ1-2, with D unresolved. V was trimmed by 2 bases and J by 3 bases, leaving 16 bases between them. Germline lookup yields CDR1 KGHSH and CDR2 LQKENI. This CDR3 has 16 residues. The CDR3 loop reads CASSPNTRQHYYGYTF. The CDR3 DNA reads TGTGCCAGCTCACCAAATACTCGGCAGCACTACTATGGCTACACCTTC.

This clonotype was recorded a few times. The genes are TRBV7-9 and TRBJ1-1; TRBD1 matches 10 bases. This CDR3 is 17 amino acids long. Germline V gene lookup returns CDR1 SEHNR and CDR2 FQNEAQ (reference sequence). J was trimmed by 6 bases and V by 2 bases; bases with no gene match: 12. Here the CDR3 reads CASSLRDRGLKRAEAFF. The DNA of the CDR3 is TGTGCCAGCAGCTTAAGGGACAGGGGACTTAAACGGGCTGAAGCTTTCTTT.

The genes are TRBV13 and TRBJ2-5; D is perhaps TRBD1 (5 bases). The CDR3 has 14 residues. V lost 5 bases and J lost 3, with 13 bases in between. Germline CDR1 and CDR2: PRHDT and FYEKMQ (reference sequence). CDR3: CASSAENRKETQYF. CDR3 coding DNA: TGTGCCAGCAGCGCCGAAAACAGGAAAGAGACCCAGTACTTC. Full variable domain (outside the CDR3, taken from reference TRBV13 and TRBJ2-5): AAGVIQSPRHLIKEKRETATLKCYPIPRHDTVYWYQQGPGQDPQFLISFYEKMQSDKGSIPDRFSAQQFSDYHSELNMSSLELGDSALYFCASSAENRKETQYFGPGTRLLVL.

The chain links TRBV7-8 to TRBJ2-1; 13 bases align to TRBD2. CDR1 is SGHVS and CDR2 is FQNEAQ in the germline V gene. The CDR3 length is 15 residues. V trimming: 5 bases; J trimming: 10 bases; junction bases outside the gene matches: 8. CDR3 DNA sequence: TGTGCCAGCAGCGGGGGACTAGCGGGATGGGGCGAGCAGTTCTTC. Translating gives CASSGGLAGWGEQFF. Complete variable domain (other parts from reference TRBV7-8 and TRBJ2-1): GAGVSQSPRYKVAKRGQDVALRCDPISGHVSLFWYQQALGQGPEFLTYFQNEAQLDKSGLPSDRFFAERPEGSVSTLKIQRTQQEDSAVYLCASSGGLAGWGEQFFGPGTRLTVL.

The table lists this clonotype with many counts. This chain uses TRBV6-5 with TRBJ2-5; tentatively, D is TRBD1 or TRBD2 (6 bases each). V lost 2 bases and J 4 bases, leaving 14 bases between the germline ends. This CDR3 contains 15 residues. Germline-derived CDR1 and CDR2 are MNHEY and SVGAGI. The CDR3 sequence: CASSYNQGRIETQYF. The CDR3 DNA reads TGTGCCAGCAGTTACAACCAGGGGAGGATAGAGACCCAGTACTTC.

V is TRBV7-9 and J is TRBJ1-1; the match to TRBD1 covers 7 bases. The CDR3 totals 16 residues. With 1 base clipped from V and 0 bases from J, the junction kept 5 bases outside the gene matches. Germline CDR1 is SEHNR and CDR2 is FQNEAQ (reference sequence). CDR3 sequence (DNA): TGTGCCAGCAGCTTAGTCAACAGGGGTCTGAACACTGAAGCTTTCTTT. This codes for CASSLVNRGLNTEAFF.

The chain employs TRBV20-1 and TRBJ2-1, with TRBD2 identical over 13 bases. Trimming cost V 2 bases and J 9 bases; bases outside gene matches: 4. This CDR3 is built from 14 residues. Germline V lookup: CDR1 DFQATT, CDR2 SNEGSKA (reference sequence). CDR3 sequence: CSARTGTSGIEQFF. CDR3 DNA sequence: TGCAGTGCTAGAACCGGGACTAGCGGGATTGAGCAGTTCTTC.

This clonotype was counted between two and nine times. At one end the junction does not follow the germline gene, possibly because of a read error. The chain carries TRBV4-1 and TRBJ2-1; 9 nucleotides align to TRBD2. The CDR3 has 14 residues. Germline V gene sequence: CDR1 MGHRA, CDR2 YSYEKL. The CDR3 DNA follows: TGCGCCAGCATCCAAGGGACTAGCTTCAATGAGCAGTTCTTC. It is translated as CASIQGTSFNEQFF.

The table lists this clonotype with a few counts. The chain links TRBV2 to TRBJ1-2, with 7 bases matching TRBD1. The germline CDR1 and CDR2 sequences are SNHLY and FYNNEI. The CDR3 runs 13 residues. With V trimmed by 5 bases and J by 4 bases, 4 bases remained unmatched. The CDR3 is CASSNRGGYGYTF. The CDR3 DNA reads as TGTGCCAGCAGTAACAGGGGCGGCTATGGCTACACCTTC.

The table lists this clonotype with a few counts. The V and J genes are TRBV10-3 and TRBJ2-7; 8 nucleotides line up with TRBD1. Germline-derived CDR1 and CDR2 are ENHRY and SYGVKD. This CDR3 has 12 amino acids. V shed 5 bases and J 5 bases; nucleotides not matched to a gene: 2. The CDR3 sequence is CAISRTGNEQYF. The CDR3 DNA reads TGTGCCATCAGTAGGACAGGGAACGAGCAGTACTTC.

At least ten counts were recorded for this clonotype. The rearrangement joins TRBV11-2 to TRBJ2-5; D tentatively fits TRBD1 or TRBD2 (7 bases each). From germline, CDR1 is SGHAT and CDR2 FQNNGV. The CDR3 loop spans 14 amino acids. Trimming pared 6 bases from V and 4 bases from J, leaving 15 bases between. The CDR3 coding sequence is TGTGCCAGCAGACCACTCAGGGGGGGAGAGACCCAGTACTTC. Protein product: CASRPLRGGETQYF.

A few counts support this clonotype. The J gene is TRBJ1-6, the V gene TRBV4-1; TRBD1 might be the D (5 bases). This CDR3 has 17 residues. Germline loops: CDR1 MGHRA, CDR2 YSYEKL. The V gene lost 1 base and the J gene lost 1 base, with 11 bases spanning the gap. Here the CDR3 reads CASSQVEGVSYNSPLHF. The CDR3 nucleotides are TGCGCCAGCAGCCAAGTCGAAGGGGTATCCTATAATTCACCCCTCCACTTT.

This clonotype has more than one count but fewer than ten. The chain combines TRBV20-1 with TRBJ1-5, with D tentatively TRBD1 (5 bases). The CDR3 loop spans 15 amino acids. Deletions cut 3 bases from V and 0 bases from J, with 12 bases between. CDR1 DFQATT and CDR2 SNEGSKA come from the germline V gene (reference sequence). DNA for the CDR3: TGCAGTGCTAGCCAGGGTCCAAATAGCAATCAGCCCCAGCATTTT. Its translation: CSASQGPNSNQPQHF.

In this sample, this clonotype turned up a few times. The V gene is TRBV14, the J gene TRBJ2-3, with no clear D. The CDR3 totals 12 residues. Trimming cost V 5 bases and J 9 bases, with 12 bases left between them. Germline assignment: CDR1 SGHDN and CDR2 FVKESK. Written as DNA, the CDR3 is TGTGCCAGCAGCTTTGCTCAAGGCACGCAGTATTTT. Amino acids: CASSFAQGTQYF.